The sequence of this TCR beta chain was determined in a study of shared clonotypes between healthy human individuals. About the study: Donors had three CD4 naive, three CD4 memory, two CD8 naive and one CD8 memory plate apiece. Study observations and caveats: Clonotype sharing among the donors was expected to vary with sequencing depth. Naive subsets usually exceeded memory subsets in estimated richness.

Comments on this clone: Antigen unknown.

Assay used: immunoSEQ multiplex PCR; TCRdb lists only in-frame clones, some missing. The data hold hundreds of thousands of clones, with 96% observed a single time. CDR3 length equals 13 residues. Looked up from germline, CDR1 is KGHSH and CDR2 is LQKENI. Trimming removed 4 bases from V and 0 bases from J, with 7 bases in between. J is TRBJ2-7 and V is TRBV18; no firm D call. This TCR was recovered from a woman younger than 45 in good health. The specimen sequenced was naive CD4+ T cells sorted from blood. Subset defined: CD45RA+ positively selected. CDR3 sequence: CASSLQDSYEQYF. The CDR3 bases are TGTGCCAGCTCACTTCAGGACTCCTACGAGCAGTACTTC. The entire variable domain, with the rest obtained from reference TRBV18 and TRBJ2-7, is as follows: NAGVMQNPRHLVRRRGQEARLRCSPMKGHSHVYWYRQLPEEGLKFMVYLQKENIIDESGMPKERFSAEFPKEGPSILRIQQVVRGDSAAYFCASSLQDSYEQYFGPGTRLTVT.